This T cell receptor beta chain was captured in a study of lymphopenia after photon versus proton radiotherapy. General observations from the study: Proton therapy kept repertoires fairly stable, unlike photons, which gained effector/memory cells. Only patients who died were analyzed for survival; proton advantage is unproven.

The table lists this clone with a few counts. Its antigen remains unidentified. Clones were read by immunoSEQ multiplex PCR, and TCRdb kept only the in-frame ones, dropping some. The data contain 8,000 or so clones, 75% to 90% of them singletons. Germline assignment: CDR1 LNHNV and CDR2 YYDKDF (reference sequence). The CDR3 consists of 15 residues. The ends were cut back, 4 bases at V and 5 bases at J, with 17 bases in the middle. The clonotype comes from a woman aged 70-85 years with pancreatic cancer. The J gene is TRBJ2-5, the V gene TRBV15; D is uncertain. The specimen was peripheral blood, collected from a patient treated with photon-based radiotherapy. As DNA, the CDR3 is TGTGCCACCAGCAAACCTCAACAGCGTTCCGAGACCCAGTACTTC. This codes for CATSKPQQRSETQYF.